These T cell receptor beta chains were read from a single sample in a study of blood T cell repertoires in COVID-19. This table comes from immunoSEQ multiplex PCR, and its TCRdb copy is limited to in-frame clones, with some not included. Here the sample spans roughly 150,000 clones, approximately 82% being singletons. Sequenced input: peripheral blood. These receptors all come from a woman in her 70s who had recovered from COVID-19. Both conserved end residues are part of each CDR3. The order of the fields is CDR3 DNA, CDR3 protein, J gene, V gene, D gene, clone size. A D gene is named only where the DNA matches it firmly. Some rows have no size entry. The others give once, few or many, or a class for an expanded clone.

TGTGCCAGCAGTGGGACAGTATCGGGAAACACCATATATTTT CASSGTVSGNTIYF TRBJ1-3 TRBV2 NA NA
TGTGCCAGCAGCCGGGACTCCCCGTACCAAGAGACCCAGTACTTC CASSRDSPYQETQYF TRBJ2-5 TRBV5-8 NA NA
TGTGCCTGGGCGAGGACAGGGGCCATCAATGAGCAGTTCTTC CAWARTGAINEQFF TRBJ2-1 TRBV30 TRBD1 NA
TGTGCCAGCAGTTTAACCCCAGGGGGCGGGTACGAGCAGTACTTC CASSLTPGGGYEQYF TRBJ2-7 TRBV6-5 TRBD1 NA
TGTGCCAGCAGCCCGGGGAACTATGGCTACACCTTC CASSPGNYGYTF TRBJ1-2 TRBV7-9 NA NA
TGCGCCAGCAGCCACCAAACAGGGGCCCGCGTGTGGGAGCCAGATACGCAGTATTTT CASSHQTGARVWEPDTQYF TRBJ2-3 TRBV4-3 TRBD1 NA
TGCGCCAGCAGCGGGACTAGCGGGATCAATGAGCAGTTCTTC CASSGTSGINEQFF TRBJ2-1 TRBV5-1 TRBD2 NA
TGTGCCAGCAGCTTAGGGGGTCCGACAGGGGACTCCTACGAGCAGTACTTC CASSLGGPTGDSYEQYF TRBJ2-7 TRBV7-6 TRBD1 NA
TGTGCCAGTAGTATTGTTCTGGGGCCCGCCGGCTCTGGGGCCAACGTCCTGACTTTC CASSIVLGPAGSGANVLTF TRBJ2-6 TRBV19 NA few
TGTGCCAGCAGTTTGGGACAGGGGGCTGTATACGAGCAGTACTTC CASSLGQGAVYEQYF TRBJ2-7 TRBV27 TRBD1 NA
TGTGCCAGCCCGACAGGACAAGAGACCCAGTACTTC CASPTGQETQYF TRBJ2-5 TRBV27 NA NA
TGTGCCAGCAGCCAAGAGGGAGGGGGACCCACCACCGGGGAGCTGTTTTTT CASSQEGGGPTTGELFF TRBJ2-2 TRBV3-1/TRBV3-2 NA NA
TGTGCCAGCAGCCCCTTACGGGGCGGCGGGACACCCCTCCACTTT CASSPLRGGGTPLHF TRBJ1-6 TRBV7-2 NA NA
TGTGCCAGCATTCCCCTGGGACTAGCCAACACCGGGGAGCTGTTTTTT CASIPLGLANTGELFF TRBJ2-2 TRBV2 TRBD2 NA
TGTGCCAGCAGCCCCCCGGACAGACCCCAAGAGACCCAGTACTTC CASSPPDRPQETQYF TRBJ2-5 TRBV11-1 NA NA
TGTGCCAGCAGCGTAGTAAGCAATCAGCCCCAGCATTTT CASSVVSNQPQHF TRBJ1-5 TRBV9 NA once
TGCGCCAGCAGCTGGCGGACAGATCCCATGAACACTGAAGCTTTCTTT CASSWRTDPMNTEAFF TRBJ1-1 TRBV5-1 NA once
TGTGCCAGCAGTTTCACAGGGCTCTCTGGGGCCAACGTCCTGACTTTC CASSFTGLSGANVLTF TRBJ2-6 TRBV27 NA NA
TGTGCCACCAGTGGCGGGAGCTCCTACAATGAGCAGTTCTTC CATSGGSSYNEQFF TRBJ2-1 TRBV24-1 TRBD2 NA
TGTGCCAGTAGTTCAAAAGGGACAGGTTTCGCTGGAAACACCATATATTTT CASSSKGTGFAGNTIYF TRBJ1-3 TRBV19 TRBD1 few
TGTGCCAGCAGTTTGACTCAGGACAGGGGGGGTGAAGCTTTCTTT CASSLTQDRGGEAFF TRBJ1-1 TRBV27 TRBD1 NA
TGTGCCAGCAGCTTAACTCAGGGCCCTTATGGCTACACCTTC CASSLTQGPYGYTF TRBJ1-2 TRBV11-2 NA NA
TGTGCCAGTAACCCGACAGGGGCTAACCCGTATGGCTACACCTTC CASNPTGANPYGYTF TRBJ1-2 TRBV19 TRBD1 NA
TGCGCCAGCAGCCAAGCCGTGACAGCCTCTGGGGCCAACGTCCTGACTTTC CASSQAVTASGANVLTF TRBJ2-6 TRBV4-1 NA NA
TGCGCCAGCAGCCTCAGGACAGTCCCCGGTAGGGCTTCACTGAACACCGGGGAGCTGTTTTTT CASSLRTVPGRASLNTGELFF TRBJ2-2 TRBV4-1 NA few
TGTGCCAGCAGGGGCAGGCAAACCTATAATTCACCCCTCCACTTT CASRGRQTYNSPLHF TRBJ1-6 TRBV28 NA NA
TGTGCCAGTAGTAGGACAGGATCGGTCAATCAGCCCCAGCATTTT CASSRTGSVNQPQHF TRBJ1-5 TRBV19 TRBD1 NA